The 6 T cell receptor beta chains presented below share a single source sample, sequenced in a study of spatial heterogeneity in lung cancer. As to time point: sample taken at primary tumor resection. Tumor, nontumor lung or frozen PBMC supplied whole RNA, sequenced without sorting. TCRdb re-analysed the 5' RACE reads in MiXCR, keeping a single row per CDR3 protein. The sample carries 25,000 to 30,000 distinct CDR3 sequences, around 8.4% recorded once. This sample comprised PBMCs, obtained at surgery. The receptors originated from a female donor with early-stage non-small cell lung cancer.

This clonotype was seen many times. J is TRBJ2-7 and V is TRBV28; weak D call: TRBD1 (5 bases). The CDR3 runs 13 residues. The ends were cut back, 5 bases at V and 6 bases at J, with 14 bases in the middle. Germline assignment: CDR1 MDHEN and CDR2 SYDVKM. The CDR3 DNA is TGTGCCAGCAGTCAAAACGACAGTCCCGAGCAGTACTTC. It specifies CASSQNDSPEQYF.

Many counts were recorded for this clonotype. The V gene is TRBV5-1, the J gene TRBJ2-7; D is possibly TRBD1 (6 bases). CDR3 length equals 13 residues. The V gene's germline CDR1 is SGHRS and CDR2 YFSETQ. With 4 bases removed from V and 2 bases from J, the gap between germline ends came to 10 bases. The CDR3 is CASSTGQTYEQYF. DNA for the CDR3: TGCGCCAGCAGCACAGGACAGACCTACGAGCAGTACTTC. The full variable domain, completed using reference TRBV5-1 and TRBJ2-7, is KAGVTQTPRYLIKTRGQQVTLSCSPISGHRSVSWYQQTPGQGLQFLFEYFSETQRNKGNFPGRFSGRQFSNSRSEMNVSTLELGDSALYLCASSTGQTYEQYFGPGTRLTVT.

The genes are TRBV7-8 and TRBJ2-2; TRBD2 aligns across 10 bases. This CDR3 comprises 14 residues. Trimming at V came to 5 bases and at J to 6 bases, leaving 3 bases not matched to a gene. Looked up from germline, CDR1 is SGHVS and CDR2 is FQNEAQ. CDR3 protein: CASSPLAGAGELFF. Here the CDR3 DNA reads TGTGCCAGCAGCCCTCTAGCGGGAGCCGGGGAGCTGTTTTTT.

The chain recombines TRBV12-3 or TRBV12-4 with TRBJ2-3; D is unresolved. V lost 1 base and J lost 8, with 10 bases in between. The CDR3 loop spans 13 amino acids. CDR3 sequence: CASSLVRPATQYF. The CDR3 DNA is TGTGCCAGCAGTTTAGTTAGGCCGGCTACGCAGTATTTT.

This clonotype was seen repeatedly, ten times or more. V is TRBV7-3 and J is TRBJ2-3, with D possibly being TRBD2 (6 bases). CDR3 length equals 15 residues. V was shortened by 2 bases and J by 4 bases, with 13 bases between the two germline ends. The germline V gene encodes CDR1 SGHTA and CDR2 FQGTGA. The CDR3 sequence: CASSLGGAGSDTQYF. DNA of the CDR3: TGTGCCAGCAGCTTAGGCGGGGCAGGGTCAGATACGCAGTATTTT.

This clonotype was recorded at least ten times. The chain is built from TRBV6-2 or TRBV6-3 and TRBJ2-1; the D gene is possibly TRBD1 (6 bases). The CDR3 is 16 residues long. With 0 bases removed from V and 0 bases from J, the gap between germline ends came to 9 bases. CDR1 and CDR2 from the germline V gene are MNHEY and SVGEGT. The CDR3 loop reads CASSYSRGSSYNEQFF. The CDR3 DNA reads TGTGCCAGCAGTTACTCAAGGGGGAGCTCCTACAATGAGCAGTTCTTC.